The 21 T cell receptor beta chains reported below all come from one sample, sequenced in a study of cytomegalovirus exposure and HLA in healthy donors. The PCR employed 60 Vbeta primers together with 13 Jbeta primers. The method was immunoSEQ multiplex PCR; TCRdb's version includes in-frame clones alone and lacks a portion of them. The table lists 110,000 to 150,000 clones, about 10% of them singletons. The sequenced sample consisted of PBMCs. The receptors shown here come from a man aged 45-65 years in good health and CMV-seronegative.

V gene TRBV6-6 combines with J gene TRBJ1-4; D not resolved. Germline V gene sequence: CDR1 MNHNY, CDR2 SVGAGI (reference sequence). Trimming left V 2 bases short and J 8 bases short, with 12 bases between. The CDR3 contains 14 residues. CDR3 sequence: CASSYGRVGEKLFF. The CDR3 region has the DNA TGTGCCAGCAGTTACGGGAGGGTAGGCGAAAAACTGTTTTTT.

This clone was seen a few times. The rearrangement uses TRBV6-5 and TRBJ1-2; D is uncertain. This CDR3 has 15 amino acids. The V end was cut by 7 bases, the J end by 1 base, with 16 bases between. Germline V gene data show CDR1 as MNHEY and CDR2 as SVGAGI. CDR3 sequence reads: CASNLRSNYNYGYTF. DNA for the CDR3: TGTGCCAGCAACCTTCGGAGTAACTATAACTATGGCTACACCTTC.

The chain employs TRBV11-2 and TRBJ2-3; tentatively, D is TRBD2 (6 bases). Trimming took off 2 bases at V and 3 bases at J, with 15 bases between the two ends. CDR1 is SGHAT and CDR2 is FQNNGV in the germline V gene. CDR3 length: 16 amino acids. The CDR3: CASSLITSISTDTQYF. DNA for the CDR3: TGTGCCAGCAGCTTAATTACTAGCATAAGTACAGATACGCAGTATTTT.

Points on this clone: The junction shows a germline mismatch at one end, possibly a read error. This chain connects TRBV5-6 to TRBJ1-1, with D perhaps matching TRBD1 (6 bases). Germline V gene sequence: CDR1 SGHDT, CDR2 YYEEEE. This CDR3 is built from 14 residues. The CDR3 loop reads CAGSWDTGSGEAFF. CDR3 bases: TGTGCCGGCAGCTGGGATACAGGGTCAGGTGAAGCTTTCTTT.

A few counts support this clone. The chain combines TRBV9 with TRBJ1-1, with D possibly matching TRBD1 (5 bases). The CDR3 is made up of 13 amino acids. V lost 0 bases to trimming and J lost 5 bases, with 8 bases between them. Germline values: CDR1 SGDLS, CDR2 YYNGEE. In nucleotides, the CDR3 is TGTGCCAGCAGCGTAGAGGGGATGACTGAAGCTTTCTTT. This gives the protein CASSVEGMTEAFF.

This clone was seen a handful of times. The rearrangement uses TRBV10-1 and TRBJ2-3, with D tentatively TRBD2 (5 bases). V was clipped by 2 bases and J by 9 bases, with 12 bases between them. The CDR3 spans 13 residues. Germline loops: CDR1 WNHNN, CDR2 SYGVQD (reference sequence). CDR3 residues: CASSETPPGTQYF. CDR3 DNA sequence: TGCGCCAGCAGTGAGACGCCTCCGGGGACGCAGTATTTT.

This clone turned up a few times. This chain joins TRBV7-2 and TRBJ2-1; TRBD2 aligns across 11 bases. Trimming cost V 5 bases and J 11 bases; bases outside gene matches: 11. Germline V CDR1 and CDR2: SGHTA, FQGNSA. The CDR3 contains 15 residues. CDR3 bases: TGTGCCAGCAGCCCATCGGGCCTAGCGGGGGGTCAGCAGTTCTTC. Protein: CASSPSGLAGGQQFF. Together with reference TRBV7-2 and TRBJ2-1, the CDR3 gives the full variable domain: GAGVSQSPSNKVTEKGKDVELRCDPISGHTALYWYRQSLGQGLEFLIYFQGNSAPDKSGLPSDRFSAERTGGSVSTLTIQRTQQEDSAVYLCASSPSGLAGGQQFFGPGTRLTVL.

The genes are TRBV29-1 and TRBJ2-7; 13 bases are shared with TRBD2. Trimming at V came to 3 bases and at J to 0 bases, leaving 11 bases not matched to a gene. Per the germline V gene, CDR1 is SQVTM and CDR2 is ANQGSEA. CDR3 length: 18 residues. Written as DNA, the CDR3 is TGCAGCGTTGATAGGCCTACCGGGACTAGCGGGACCTCCTACGAGCAGTACTTC. This encodes CSVDRPTGTSGTSYEQYF.

Only a few counts were recorded for this clone. V and J are TRBV25-1 and TRBJ2-5, with unresolved D. The J call may be faulty, since TRBJ2-7 better matches the DNA end. The V gene's germline CDR1 is MGHDK and CDR2 SYGVNS. The CDR3 is made up of 12 amino acids. In nucleotides, the CDR3 is TGTGCCAGCAGGGGCCGAGCCTACGAGCAGTACTTC. Residues: CASRGRAYEQYF.

CDR3 sequence: CASSLGRQQETQYF. The CDR3 DNA sequence: TGCGCCAGCAGCTTGGGACGACAGCAAGAGACCCAGTACTTC. V gene TRBV5-1 combines with J gene TRBJ2-5; D perhaps matches TRBD1 (5 bases). The CDR3 loop spans 14 amino acids. V lost 0 bases to trimming and J lost 2 bases, with 8 bases between them. The germline V gene has CDR1 SGHRS and CDR2 YFSETQ.

The genes are TRBV25-1 and TRBJ1-6; a weak D match, TRBD1 (6 bases). CDR3 length equals 15 residues. CDR1 and CDR2 (germline): MGHDK, SYGVNS. Trimming removed 6 bases from V and 4 bases from J, with 13 bases in between. DNA for the CDR3: TGTGCCAGCAGCACACCGGGACATTATAATTCACCCCTCCACTTT. Encoded protein: CASSTPGHYNSPLHF. Looking up the rest from reference TRBV25-1 and TRBJ1-6 gives the full variable domain: EADIYQTPRYLVIGTGKKITLECSQTMGHDKMYWYQQDPGMELHLIHYSYGVNSTEKGDLSSESTVSRIRTEHFPLTLESARPSHTSQYLCASSTPGHYNSPLHFGNGTRLTVT.

This clone was seen a handful of times. The V gene is TRBV6-6, the J gene TRBJ2-3; D may be TRBD2 (7 bases). Germline V lookup: CDR1 MNHNY, CDR2 SVGAGI (reference sequence). Trimming pared 6 bases from V and 3 bases from J, leaving 16 bases between. The CDR3 contains 15 residues. The CDR3 bases are TGTGCCAGCAGCCGAGGGGGGGGGCGTACAGATACGCAGTATTTT. Its protein is CASSRGGGRTDTQYF.

In this sample, this clone turned up a few times. The chain links TRBV5-1 to TRBJ2-2, with TRBD2 identical over 8 bases. This CDR3 region has 18 residues. The V and J ends lost 2 bases and 0 bases, in that order; junction bases with no gene match: 9. Per the germline V gene, CDR1 is SGHRS and CDR2 is YFSETQ. The CDR3 region has the DNA TGCGCCAGCAGCTTACTAGCGGCACGGCAAGCGAACACCGGGGAGCTGTTTTTT. The encoded protein is CASSLLAARQANTGELFF.

This clone was counted between two and nine times. The V call is TRBV27, the J call TRBJ1-5, with D tentatively TRBD1 (6 bases). The germline V gene encodes CDR1 MNHEY and CDR2 SMNVEV (reference sequence). The CDR3 runs 15 residues. Trimming took off 2 bases at V and 3 bases at J, with 11 bases between the two ends. The CDR3 DNA reads TGTGCCAGCAGTTTAATGGCAGGGGTCAATCAGCCCCAGCATTTT. This encodes CASSLMAGVNQPQHF.

This chain connects TRBV5-4 to TRBJ1-1; the match to TRBD1 covers 9 bases. The V and J ends lost 1 base and 6 bases, in that order; junction bases with no gene match: 7. CDR3 size: 15 residues. CDR1 and CDR2 (germline): SGHNT, YYREEE (reference sequence). The CDR3 bases are TGTGCCAGCAGCTTGAACAGGGGGCGTTCCGCTGAAGCTTTCTTT. Encoded protein: CASSLNRGRSAEAFF.

The V and J genes are TRBV9 and TRBJ2-5; TRBD1 might be the D (6 bases). V was shortened by 2 bases and J by 1 base, with 9 bases between the two germline ends. CDR3 length: 14 residues. CDR1 is SGDLS and CDR2 is YYNGEE in the germline V gene. The CDR3 loop is CASSVGTTQETQYF. CDR3 DNA: TGTGCCAGCAGCGTGGGGACAACCCAAGAGACCCAGTACTTC.

This clone has more than one count but fewer than ten. The chain joins TRBV6-5 to TRBJ1-5, with TRBD1 matching 9 bases. The CDR3 is made up of 15 amino acids. With 6 bases clipped from V and 11 bases from J, the junction kept 14 bases outside the gene matches. Germline V lookup: CDR1 MNHEY, CDR2 SVGAGI. The CDR3 bases are TGTGCCAGCAGCTACGGGGGGGACAGGGATAATGCCCAGCATTTT. Protein product: CASSYGGDRDNAQHF.

The chain couples TRBV18 to TRBJ1-2; the D is unclear. With 5 bases removed from V and 3 bases from J, the gap between germline ends came to 22 bases. Per germline, CDR1 KGHSH and CDR2 LQKENI. The CDR3 is made up of 17 amino acids. CDR3 bases: TGTGCCAGCTCATCATTACCAACGGGTGATATCCACTATGGCTACACCTTC. This gives the protein CASSSLPTGDIHYGYTF.

Regarding this clone: Its ends do not fully match the called genes, so a read error is possible. The same CDR3 is also encoded by other DNA sequences in this sample. The rearrangement links TRBV29-1 to TRBJ1-1, with 10 bases identical to TRBD1. CDR1 SQVTM and CDR2 ANQGSEA come from the germline V gene. This CDR3 is 14 amino acids long. Here the CDR3 reads CSVRQGAGSTEAFF. CDR3 nucleotide sequence: TGCAGCGTTCGACAGGGGGCCGGGAGCACTGAAGCCTTCTTT.

The CDR3, as DNA: TGTGCCAGCAGCTACCTTAGCGGGGGTTCCTACAATGAGCAGTTCTTC. Translated: CASSYLSGGSYNEQFF. V is TRBV7-6 and J is TRBJ2-1, with 9 bases identical to TRBD2. The V gene end was trimmed by 4 bases and the J gene end by 1 base; junction bases not matched to a gene: 5. The CDR3 runs to 16 residues. Per germline, CDR1 SGHVS and CDR2 FNYEAQ.

This clone was observed a handful of times. DNA for the CDR3: TGCGCCAGCAGCTCGGGACTAGCGGGGGGCCGAAGCTCCTACAATGAGCAGTTCTTC. This gives the protein CASSSGLAGGRSSYNEQFF. The rearrangement links TRBV5-1 to TRBJ2-1; 15 nucleotides line up with TRBD2. V gave up 3 bases and J gave up 0 bases; unmatched junction bases: 7. This CDR3 contains 19 residues. The V gene's germline CDR1 is SGHRS and CDR2 YFSETQ.